This T cell receptor (beta chain) was identified in a study of T cell responses to AZD1222 COVID-19 vaccine. Assay: immunoSEQ multiplex PCR; the TCRdb copy retains only in-frame clones and omits some. The table includes approximately 150,000 clones, 80% to 95% detected once. Germline V gene data show CDR1 as MDHEN and CDR2 as SYDVKM. CDR3 length: 17 amino acids. Trimming took 5 bases from V and 2 from J; bases not matched to a gene: 12. The sequence was collected from an adult who received the AZD1222 COVID-19 vaccine. The sequencing used peripheral blood, collected 28 days after the second AZD1222 dose. The rearrangement links TRBV28 to TRBJ1-3; 7 nucleotides agree with TRBD1. CDR3 in amino acids: CASSPYYRGEAGNTIYF. CDR3 sequence (DNA): TGTGCCAGCAGTCCCTACTACAGGGGTGAGGCTGGAAACACCATATATTTT.